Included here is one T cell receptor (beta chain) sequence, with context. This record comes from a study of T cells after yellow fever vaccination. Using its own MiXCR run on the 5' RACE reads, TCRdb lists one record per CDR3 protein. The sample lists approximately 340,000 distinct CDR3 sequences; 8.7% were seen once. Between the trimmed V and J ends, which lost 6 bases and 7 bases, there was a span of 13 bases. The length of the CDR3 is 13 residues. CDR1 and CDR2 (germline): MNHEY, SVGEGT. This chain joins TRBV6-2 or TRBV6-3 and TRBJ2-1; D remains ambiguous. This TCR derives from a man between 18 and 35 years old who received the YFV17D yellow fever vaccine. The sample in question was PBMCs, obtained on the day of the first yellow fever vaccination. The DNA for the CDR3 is TGTGCCAGCAGAACCCAGGTCTGGAATGAGCAGTTCTTC. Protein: CASRTQVWNEQFF.